Below, 10 T cell receptor beta chains from the same sample are listed, as sequenced in a study of T cell repertoires in aging, cancer and after chemotherapy. Rearranged V-D-J TRB sequences were amplified with a mixed TRB-A/B primer pool. MiXCR, applied by TCRdb to the multiplex PCR reads, yields one record per CDR3 protein. Of fewer than 4,500 distinct CDR3 sequences listed, under 45% are singletons. Amplification of TCR beta used genomic DNA extracted from peripheral blood. Source material: blood. The receptors were sampled from a human donor with a blood cancer.

The V gene is TRBV12-3 or TRBV12-4, the J gene TRBJ2-1; D is uncertain. V lost 7 bases, J lost 2 bases, and 12 bases lay in between. This CDR3 comprises 14 residues. CDR3 amino acids: CASTPQAAYNEQFF. The DNA for the CDR3 is TGTGCCAGCACCCCCCAGGCGGCCTACAATGAGCAGTTCTTC.

Concerning this clonotype itself: Possible read error: a much larger clone is one base away. The V and J genes are TRBV19 and TRBJ1-2; TRBD1 aligns across 9 bases. Trimming at V came to 9 bases and at J to 8 bases, leaving 7 bases not matched to a gene. Germline CDR1 is LNHDA and CDR2 is SQIVND (reference sequence). There are 12 residues in the CDR3. In DNA form, the CDR3 reads TGTGCCAGCCCGGACAGGGGTACGGGCTACACCTTC. Residues: CASPDRGTGYTF. Looking up the rest from reference TRBV19 and TRBJ1-2 gives the full variable domain: DGGITQSPKYLFRKEGQNVTLSCEQNLNHDAMYWYRQDPGQGLRLIYYSQIVNDFQKGDIAEGYSVSREKKESFPLTVTSAQKNPTAFYLCASPDRGTGYTFGSGTRLTVV.

The chain recombines TRBV15 with TRBJ2-7; D ambiguous. Deletions cut 0 bases from V and 4 bases from J, with 13 bases between. Germline V CDR1 and CDR2: LNHNV, YYDKDF (reference sequence). The CDR3 consists of 15 residues. In nucleotides, the CDR3 is TGTGCCACCAGCAGAGATAAGGCAGGTCTATACGAGCAGTACTTC. Amino acid sequence: CATSRDKAGLYEQYF.

This clonotype was seen a single time. This may be a read error: a much more frequent sequence differs by one nucleotide. The chain combines TRBV6-1 with TRBJ2-2; the match to TRBD2 covers 13 bases. CDR1 is MNHNS and CDR2 is SASEGT in the germline V gene. The CDR3 contains 14 residues. CDR3 bases: TGTGCCACCCTACTAGCGGGAGGGACCGGGAAGCTGTTTTTT. Translation: CATLLAGGTGKLFF.

The chain links TRBV30 to TRBJ2-3, with D unresolved. The V end was cut by 2 bases, the J end by 3 bases, with 9 bases between. The germline CDR1 and CDR2 sequences are GTSNPN and SVGIG (reference sequence). The CDR3 is 13 amino acids. The CDR3 bases are TGTGCCTGGAGTACCTGGATAACAGATACGCAGTATTTT. This translates into CAWSTWITDTQYF.

This clonotype is a singleton in its sample. CDR3 protein: CASMGASSYEQYF. The CDR3 DNA follows: TGTGCCAGCATGGGGGCTAGCTCCTACGAGCAGTACTTC. The genes are TRBV6-1 and TRBJ2-7; D is possibly TRBD1 (6 bases). The germline V and J ends were trimmed by 7 bases and 0 bases, with 10 bases remaining between them. Germline V gene sequence: CDR1 MNHNS, CDR2 SASEGT. The CDR3 totals 13 residues.

This clonotype was observed a few times. This rearrangement joins TRBV11-1 to TRBJ2-2; D not resolved. The CDR3 totals 13 residues. V shed 5 bases and J shed 2 bases, with 6 bases lying between them. The germline V gene encodes CDR1 SGHAT and CDR2 FQDESV (reference sequence). The CDR3: CASSLTNTGELFF. The DNA for the CDR3 is TGTGCCAGCAGCCTGACCAACACCGGGGAGCTGTTTTTT.

This clonotype was found a few times. J is TRBJ1-2 and V is TRBV19; D may be TRBD1 (5 bases). The germline gives CDR1 LNHDA, CDR2 SQIVND (reference sequence). The CDR3 has 15 amino acids. Between the trimmed V and J ends, which lost 6 bases and 2 bases, there was a span of 16 bases. CDR3 in amino acids: CASRSGLGSNYGYTF. The CDR3 coding sequence is TGTGCCAGTAGATCAGGGCTGGGTTCGAACTATGGCTACACCTTC.

By proportion, this clonotype is medium-sized. The rearrangement links TRBV29-1 to TRBJ2-1; TRBD2 agrees at 9 bases. This CDR3 has 16 residues. With 1 base clipped from V and 5 bases from J, the junction kept 9 bases outside the gene matches. CDR1 SQVTM and CDR2 ANQGSEA come from the germline V gene. The CDR3: CSVEGGREGRDNEQFF. The CDR3 DNA follows: TGCAGCGTTGAAGGGGGGCGGGAGGGCCGAGACAATGAGCAGTTCTTC.

This clonotype is labeled as medium-sized. The chain uses TRBV19 and TRBJ2-1, with 7 bases that match TRBD2. CDR1 and CDR2 (germline): LNHDA, SQIVND (reference sequence). V shed 3 bases, J shed 2 bases, and the junction held 7 bases outside the gene matches. The CDR3 loop spans 16 amino acids. The CDR3 here is CASSILPSGAYNEQFF. CDR3 DNA: TGTGCCAGTAGTATCTTGCCTAGCGGAGCCTACAATGAGCAGTTCTTC. The variable domain in full, with the rest retrieved from reference TRBV19 and TRBJ2-1, is DGGITQSPKYLFRKEGQNVTLSCEQNLNHDAMYWYRQDPGQGLRLIYYSQIVNDFQKGDIAEGYSVSREKKESFPLTVTSAQKNPTAFYLCASSILPSGAYNEQFFGPGTRLTVL.